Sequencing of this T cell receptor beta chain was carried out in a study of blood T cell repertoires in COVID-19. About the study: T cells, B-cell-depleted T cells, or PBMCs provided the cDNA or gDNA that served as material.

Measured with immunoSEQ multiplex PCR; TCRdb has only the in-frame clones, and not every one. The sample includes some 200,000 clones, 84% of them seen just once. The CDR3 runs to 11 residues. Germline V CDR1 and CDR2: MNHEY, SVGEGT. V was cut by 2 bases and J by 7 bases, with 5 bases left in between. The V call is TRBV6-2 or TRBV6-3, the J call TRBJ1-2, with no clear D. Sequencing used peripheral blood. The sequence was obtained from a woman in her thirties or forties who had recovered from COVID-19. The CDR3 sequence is CASSYPFGYTF. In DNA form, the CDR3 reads TGTGCCAGCAGTTACCCCTTTGGCTACACCTTC.